These 3 T cell receptor beta chains share one sample of origin, sequenced in a study of CXCR3-negative and CXCR3-positive naive CD8 T cells. UMI-labeled 5' RACE yielded the TRB cDNA libraries. TCRdb reprocessed the 5' RACE reads and keeps a single row for each CDR3 protein, giving no DNA. In total, the table holds fewer than 50,000 distinct CDR3 sequences. Sample: naive CXCR3- CD8+ T cells from blood. Subset described: CD45RO-CCR7+CD27+CD95- naive CD8+ T cells lacking CXCR3 (TNR3-). The receptor source for this set is a human donor in good health. Some clones in this sample may be carry-over from other donors' samples.

The CDR3: CSVPSLAGGYNEQFF. This chain uses TRBV29-1 with TRBJ2-1; TCRdb's D call, TRBD2, is unchecked because there is no DNA. The CDR3 totals 15 residues. Germline V gene lookup returns CDR1 SQVTM and CDR2 ANQGSEA.

The chain is built from TRBV15 and TRBJ2-2; checking the TCRdb D call of TRBD2 is not possible without DNA. Per germline, CDR1 LNHNV and CDR2 YYDKDF (reference sequence). This CDR3 contains 16 residues. CDR3 protein: CATSRVRGTNAGELFF.

J is TRBJ2-6 and V is TRBV12-3 or TRBV12-4; absent DNA, TCRdb's TRBD2 call cannot be checked. The CDR3 consists of 16 residues. The CDR3 sequence: CASRRTPLSGANVLTF.